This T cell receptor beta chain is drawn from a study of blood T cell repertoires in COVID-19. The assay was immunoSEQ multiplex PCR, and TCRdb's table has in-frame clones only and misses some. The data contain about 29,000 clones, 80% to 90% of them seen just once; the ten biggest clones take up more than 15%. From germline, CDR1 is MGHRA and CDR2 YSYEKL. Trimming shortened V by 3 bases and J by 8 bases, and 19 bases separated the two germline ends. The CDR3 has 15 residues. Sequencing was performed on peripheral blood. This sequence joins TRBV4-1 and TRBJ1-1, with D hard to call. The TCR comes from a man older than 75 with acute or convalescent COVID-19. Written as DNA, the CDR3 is TGCGCCAGCAGCCACCTACCTACCCGTGCGGGGGAAGCTTTCTTT. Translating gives CASSHLPTRAGEAFF.